Below, 24 T cell receptor beta chains from the same sample are listed, as sequenced in a study of blood T cell repertoires in COVID-19. Libraries were prepared by immunoSEQ multiplex PCR; TCRdb keeps only in-frame clonotypes and omits some of them. Among about 300,000 clones listed, approximately 86% were seen once. Sequencing was done on a sample of peripheral blood. The receptors were sampled from a man aged 70-80 years with acute or convalescent COVID-19.

The chain employs TRBV2 and TRBJ2-5, with 9 bases aligning to TRBD2. This CDR3 is 15 amino acids long. Trimming took 2 bases from V and 5 from J; bases not matched to a gene: 6. The germline CDR1 and CDR2 sequences are SNHLY and FYNNEI. The CDR3 sequence: CASSELRGGGETQYF. CDR3 sequence (DNA): TGTGCCAGCAGTGAATTGCGGGGGGGCGGTGAGACCCAGTACTTC. Complete variable domain (other parts from reference TRBV2 and TRBJ2-5): EPEVTQTPSHQVTQMGQEVILRCVPISNHLYFYWYRQILGQKVEFLVSFYNNEISEKSEIFDDQFSVERPDGSNFTLKIRSTKLEDSAMYFCASSELRGGGETQYFGPGTRLLVL.

This chain joins TRBV19 and TRBJ2-7, with a possible D match to TRBD1 (6 bases). The CDR3 length is 15 residues. The germline V gene encodes CDR1 LNHDA and CDR2 SQIVND (reference sequence). V lost 3 bases and J 2 bases, leaving 14 bases between the germline ends. CDR3 region: CASSMAGAAPYEQYF. The DNA for the CDR3 is TGTGCCAGTAGTATGGCAGGGGCAGCTCCCTACGAGCAGTACTTC.

The gene calls are TRBV25-1 and TRBJ2-4; TRBD1 matches at 9 bases. The CDR3 extends over 16 amino acids. CDR1 and CDR2 (germline): MGHDK, SYGVNS. The J segment lost 4 bases and the V segment lost 5 bases, leaving 9 bases of the junction unmatched. The CDR3 sequence: CASSKRTGDDKNIQYF. The CDR3 DNA sequence: TGTGCCAGCAGTAAACGGACAGGGGATGATAAAAACATTCAGTACTTC.

The chain is built from TRBV2 and TRBJ1-1; D is perhaps TRBD1 (6 bases). The CDR3 length is 13 residues. V shed 10 bases and J shed 0 bases, with 12 bases lying between them. Germline V gene sequence: CDR1 SNHLY, CDR2 FYNNEI. In DNA, the CDR3 is TGTGCCACCAAAGGGGGAATGAACACTGAAGCTTTCTTT. Translating gives CATKGGMNTEAFF. Drawing the rest from reference TRBV2 and TRBJ1-1, the complete variable domain is EPEVTQTPSHQVTQMGQEVILRCVPISNHLYFYWYRQILGQKVEFLVSFYNNEISEKSEIFDDQFSVERPDGSNFTLKIRSTKLEDSAMYFCATKGGMNTEAFFGQGTRLTVV.

Notes on this clone: This specimen includes other DNA sequences encoding the same CDR3. V and J are TRBV5-1 and TRBJ2-5, with a possible D match to TRBD1 (6 bases). This CDR3 has 13 residues. V was pared by 3 bases and J by 2 bases, with 8 bases between. The germline gives CDR1 SGHRS, CDR2 YFSETQ. The CDR3 loop reads CASSSGQQETQYF. In nucleotides, the CDR3 is TGCGCCAGCAGCTCAGGACAGCAAGAGACCCAGTACTTC.

The genes are TRBV18 and TRBJ1-1; the D is unclear. Germline values: CDR1 KGHSH, CDR2 LQKENI. Between the trimmed V and J ends, which lost 2 bases and 11 bases, there was a span of 18 bases. The CDR3 sequence is 14 residues long. The CDR3 bases are TGTGCCAGCTCACCATTTGTAACAGCCCCTGGGGCTTTCTTT. Amino acid sequence: CASSPFVTAPGAFF.

The chain links TRBV7-9 to TRBJ2-5; 7 positions match TRBD1. CDR3 length equals 14 residues. CDR1 and CDR2 (germline): SEHNR, FQNEAQ (reference sequence). The junction had 6 bases not matched to a gene; V was cut back by 4 bases and J by 4 bases. The CDR3 is CASSYLTGTETQYF. The CDR3 DNA is TGTGCCAGCAGCTACTTGACAGGGACAGAGACCCAGTACTTC.

The V and J genes are TRBV30 and TRBJ2-3, with 8 bases matching TRBD2. Germline CDR1 GTSNPN, CDR2 SVGIG (reference sequence). With 3 bases clipped from V and 6 bases from J, the junction kept 8 bases outside the gene matches. This CDR3 contains 14 residues. The CDR3 DNA reads TGTGCCTGGAGACAAGCGGGGGACTTGGATACGCAGTATTTT. It specifies CAWRQAGDLDTQYF.

There are a few counts of this clone. The chain combines TRBV5-1 with TRBJ1-3; D might be TRBD1 (6 bases). V was shortened by 4 bases and J by 0 bases, with 8 bases between the two germline ends. In germline, CDR1 is SGHRS, CDR2 YFSETQ. CDR3 size: 14 residues. CDR3 amino acids: CASSGGSSGNTIYF. In DNA, the CDR3 is TGCGCCAGCAGCGGGGGCAGCTCTGGAAACACCATATATTTT. The full variable domain, its missing parts supplied by reference TRBV5-1 and TRBJ1-3, is KAGVTQTPRYLIKTRGQQVTLSCSPISGHRSVSWYQQTPGQGLQFLFEYFSETQRNKGNFPGRFSGRQFSNSRSEMNVSTLELGDSALYLCASSGGSSGNTIYFGEGSWLTVV.

The V gene is TRBV27, the J gene TRBJ2-7; possibly TRBD1 for D (5 bases). V gave up 5 bases and J gave up 2 bases, with 22 bases separating them. The CDR3 runs 17 residues. The germline V gene has CDR1 MNHEY and CDR2 SMNVEV (reference sequence). CDR3: CASSPASVQIRAYEQYF. CDR3 sequence (DNA): TGTGCCAGCAGTCCCGCCTCTGTCCAAATCAGGGCCTACGAGCAGTACTTC.

The rearrangement joins TRBV15 to TRBJ1-4; 8 positions agree with TRBD1. The CDR3 length is 14 residues. The V gene end was trimmed by 8 bases and the J gene end by 3 bases; junction bases not matched to a gene: 5. The V gene's germline CDR1 is LNHNV and CDR2 YYDKDF (reference sequence). The CDR3 DNA reads TGTGCCACCGGCGACAGGGGCCCTAATGAAAAACTGTTTTTT. This sequence encodes CATGDRGPNEKLFF. The full variable domain, with the rest looked up from reference TRBV15 and TRBJ1-4, is DAMVIQNPRYQVTQFGKPVTLSCSQTLNHNVMYWYQQKSSQAPKLLFHYYDKDFNNEADTPDNFQSRRPNTSFCFLDIRSPGLGDTAMYLCATGDRGPNEKLFFGSGTQLSVL.

This rearrangement joins TRBV25-1 to TRBJ2-2; tentative D call: TRBD1 (6 bases). The CDR3 totals 15 residues. The germline V gene has CDR1 MGHDK and CDR2 SYGVNS. Trimming took off 3 bases at V and 4 bases at J, with 12 bases between the two ends. CDR3 in amino acids: CASSEAGVGTGELFF. In DNA, the CDR3 is TGTGCCAGCAGTGAGGCAGGGGTGGGCACCGGGGAGCTGTTTTTT. The full variable domain, completed using reference TRBV25-1 and TRBJ2-2, is EADIYQTPRYLVIGTGKKITLECSQTMGHDKMYWYQQDPGMELHLIHYSYGVNSTEKGDLSSESTVSRIRTEHFPLTLESARPSHTSQYLCASSEAGVGTGELFFGEGSRLTVL.

The J gene is TRBJ1-1, the V gene TRBV5-1; 12 bases are shared with TRBD1. J gave up 5 bases and V 0 bases, and 8 bases lay outside the gene matches. Germline V gives CDR1 SGHRS, CDR2 YFSETQ. The CDR3 spans 17 residues. The CDR3 protein is CASSLDGTGGAGTEAFF. CDR3 nucleotides: TGCGCCAGCAGCTTGGATGGGACAGGGGGCGCGGGGACTGAAGCTTTCTTT.

This rearrangement joins TRBV5-6 to TRBJ1-2; perhaps TRBD1 as D (5 bases). This CDR3 comprises 14 residues. The V gene's germline CDR1 is SGHDT and CDR2 YYEEEE. Trimming pared 0 bases from V and 1 base from J, leaving 7 bases between. The CDR3 sequence is CASSLGGSNYGYTF. The CDR3 DNA reads TGTGCCAGCAGCTTGGGGGGCAGTAACTATGGCTACACCTTC.

The chain joins TRBV5-1 to TRBJ1-6; possibly TRBD1 for D (5 bases). The CDR3 contains 14 residues. The V gene lost 4 bases and the J gene lost 8 bases, with 13 bases spanning the gap. Germline-derived CDR1 and CDR2 are SGHRS and YFSETQ. In DNA, the CDR3 is TGCGCCAGCAGCCTCGGGACGGGGGATTCACCCCTCCACTTT. Encoded protein: CASSLGTGDSPLHF.

This clone occurred once. The V call is TRBV28, the J call TRBJ2-3; 7 nucleotides line up with TRBD2. With 5 bases clipped from V and 9 bases from J, the junction kept 20 bases outside the gene matches. The CDR3 is 17 residues long. Germline loops: CDR1 MDHEN, CDR2 SYDVKM. CDR3: CASSPSKASGVGETQYF. CDR3 DNA: TGTGCCAGCAGTCCGAGTAAGGCCAGCGGGGTGGGAGAGACGCAGTATTTT.

The chain employs TRBV9 and TRBJ1-4; D is undetermined. Trimming took off 3 bases at V and 1 base at J, with 10 bases between the two ends. This CDR3 comprises 15 residues. Germline assignment: CDR1 SGDLS and CDR2 YYNGEE. In DNA, the CDR3 is TGTGCCAGCAGCGGAAGTCCGGTAACTAATGAAAAACTGTTTTTT. Translating gives CASSGSPVTNEKLFF. The full variable domain, its missing parts supplied by reference TRBV9 and TRBJ1-4, is DSGVTQTPKHLITATGQRVTLRCSPRSGDLSVYWYQQSLDQGLQFLIQYYNGEERAKGNILERFSAQQFPDLHSELNLSSLELGDSALYFCASSGSPVTNEKLFFGSGTQLSVL.

The chain has TRBV12-3 or TRBV12-4 and TRBJ1-5; no reliable D call. Trimming pared 4 bases from V and 9 bases from J, leaving 7 bases between. This CDR3 comprises 11 residues. The CDR3 DNA is TGTGCCAGCAGTTCCGGGATGCCCCAGCATTTT. Its protein product is CASSSGMPQHF.

The chain employs TRBV2 and TRBJ2-1, with 8 nucleotides matching TRBD2. After removal of 8 bases from V and 3 bases from J, the junction contained 9 bases not matched to a gene. The CDR3 has 15 residues. Per germline, CDR1 SNHLY and CDR2 FYNNEI. Here the CDR3 reads CASWAGGSVYNEQFF. The CDR3, as DNA: TGTGCCAGCTGGGCGGGGGGATCAGTCTACAATGAGCAGTTCTTC.

The V gene is TRBV5-1, the J gene TRBJ2-5; D is uncertain. Trimming pared 3 bases from V and 2 bases from J, leaving 14 bases between. Germline loops: CDR1 SGHRS, CDR2 YFSETQ. CDR3 length: 15 amino acids. The CDR3 DNA reads TGCGCCAGCAGCTCCACTATAATGGCACAAGAGACCCAGTACTTC. This translates into CASSSTIMAQETQYF.

The chain uses TRBV19 and TRBJ2-2; a possible D gene is TRBD1 (5 bases). Germline V gives CDR1 LNHDA, CDR2 SQIVND (reference sequence). This CDR3 has 13 residues. Trimming removed 7 bases at V and 3 bases at J, with 9 bases between. CDR3 DNA sequence: TGTGCCAGTATCAGGGTGGACACCGGGGAGCTGTTTTTT. Its protein product is CASIRVDTGELFF.

J is TRBJ2-5 and V is TRBV25-1; 7 bases fit TRBD1. Per the germline V gene, CDR1 is MGHDK and CDR2 is SYGVNS. The CDR3 contains 15 residues. Trimming at V came to 9 bases and at J to 0 bases, leaving 10 bases not matched to a gene. CDR3 nucleotides: TGTGCCAGTACTTCGACAGGGATCTACCAAGAGACCCAGTACTTC. Protein sequence: CASTSTGIYQETQYF.

This chain uses TRBV28 with TRBJ2-1, with 11 nucleotides matching TRBD2. Looked up from germline, CDR1 is MDHEN and CDR2 is SYDVKM. J gave up 6 bases and V 4 bases, and 2 bases lay outside the gene matches. The CDR3 sequence is 14 residues long. This CDR3 is CASSSSGGPNEQFF. CDR3 DNA sequence: TGTGCCAGCAGTTCTAGCGGGGGGCCCAATGAGCAGTTCTTC.

The chain couples TRBV7-9 to TRBJ2-1; the match to TRBD2 covers 12 bases. In germline, CDR1 is SEHNR, CDR2 FQNEAQ (reference sequence). The CDR3 loop spans 15 amino acids. The trim removed 5 bases at V and 3 bases at J, leaving 2 bases unmatched. The DNA for the CDR3 is TGTGCCAGCAGCCCGACTAGCGGGAGCTACAATGAGCAGTTCTTC. The encoded protein is CASSPTSGSYNEQFF.